This is a list of T cell receptor beta chains from one sample in a study of blood T cells in healthy people across ages. From the 5' RACE reads, TCRdb called clonotypes with MiXCR, one entry per CDR3 protein. The data contain about 400,000 distinct CDR3 sequences, about half of them singletons. Sequences were obtained from blood. The receptors were sampled from a man aged 60-69 years in good health. CDR3s include the opening cysteine and the closing phenylalanine or tryptophan. Each record gives: J gene, V gene, clone size, CDR3 protein. A clone size is listed for some rows: how often the clone was seen (once, few, many), or a class if it is expanded.

TRBJ2-7 | TRBV27 | NA | CASSSLRLAGLTSLRYEQYF
TRBJ1-1 | TRBV7-8 | NA | CASSFSRGANTEAFF
TRBJ2-7 | TRBV7-3 | NA | CASSLGTGREQYF
TRBJ2-5 | TRBV6-5 | NA | CASSYGTVYNEQYF
TRBJ2-3 | TRBV20-1 | NA | CSASTGTGADTQYF
NA | TRBV4-1 | NA | CASSQNLGEQYF
TRBJ2-1 | TRBV29-1 | NA | CSVDSTGAGGSYNEQFF
TRBJ2-7 | TRBV7-2 | once | CASSSQGLAGSYPYEQYF
TRBJ2-1 | TRBV7-2 | NA | CASSLAGGPHNKQFF
TRBJ2-6 | TRBV6-2/TRBV6-3 | once | CASIRSGANVLTF
TRBJ2-2 | TRBV12-3/TRBV12-4 | NA | CASREGPGELFF
TRBJ1-4 | TRBV5-6 | NA | CASSLASNEKLFF
TRBJ1-1 | TRBV5-1 | NA | CASSPRPRSTEAFF
TRBJ2-7 | TRBV9 | few | CASSVDSSGYEQYF
TRBJ2-7 | TRBV6-5 | NA | CASSFGGGRGLAEQYF
NA | TRBV10-3 | NA | CAISEWSGGQQETQYF
TRBJ2-5 | TRBV7-2 | many | CASSLGRVGSPQETQYF
TRBJ2-7 | TRBV4-2 | NA | CASSQTGLGSYEQYF
TRBJ2-2 | TRBV7-8 | NA | CASSFRRGGTGELFF